The rows below give T cell receptor beta chains drawn from one sample of a study of T cell responses to AZD1222 COVID-19 vaccine. Sequencing was performed with immunoSEQ multiplex PCR; in TCRdb, only in-frame clones are kept and a portion is missing. The data show roughly 150,000 clones, with just over 90% seen just once and around 1.2% held by the top ten. This sample comprised peripheral blood, obtained 28 days after the second AZD1222 dose. These receptors originate from an adult who received the AZD1222 COVID-19 vaccine. The CDR3 runs from the conserved cysteine through the conserved F or W. The D gene is left open where the match is weak. The size field is filled for only some rows; it gives once, few, many or a size class.

d_call | cdr3_length | j_call | v_call | clone_size | cdr3_nt | cdr3_aa
- | 15 | TRBJ1-1 | TRBV27 | - | TGTGCCAGCAGTTTCGACGAGGGAAGGAACACTGAAGCTTTCTTT | CASSFDEGRNTEAFF
- | 22 | TRBJ1-5 | TRBV18 | - | TGTGCCAGCTCCCGGATATTCAGGGATACGGTAGTAGTGGAGGATAGCAATCAGCCCCAGCATTTT | CASSRIFRDTVVVEDSNQPQHF
- | 17 | TRBJ1-1 | TRBV5-1 | - | TGCGCCAGCAGCCCCCTCCCAGGGGACTCTGAGGACACTGAAGCTTTCTTT | CASSPLPGDSEDTEAFF
- | 13 | TRBJ2-3 | TRBV6-5 | - | TGTGCCAGCAGTTACGTTAGCACAGATACGCAGTATTTT | CASSYVSTDTQYF
TRBD2 | 14 | TRBJ2-4 | TRBV4-3 | once | TGCGCCAGCAGCCAAGATGGGACTAAGAACATTCAGTACTTC | CASSQDGTKNIQYF
- | 16 | TRBJ1-3 | TRBV7-3 | - | TGTGCCAGCAGCCTTAGTGGTCCTAGCTCTGGAAACACCATATATTTT | CASSLSGPSSGNTIYF
- | 12 | TRBJ2-1 | TRBV28 | - | TGTGCCAGCAGTTTACGGGTGGGTGAGCAGTTCTTC | CASSLRVGEQFF
- | 15 | TRBJ2-7 | TRBV4-1 | many | TGCGCCAGCAGCCAAGAAGTGGAAAGGCACTACGAGCAGTACTTC | CASSQEVERHYEQYF
TRBD2 | 16 | TRBJ2-1 | TRBV29-1 | - | TGCAGCGTTGAAGGCGGTGGGACTAGCGGGAGTAATGAGCAGTTCTTC | CSVEGGGTSGSNEQFF
- | 13 | TRBJ1-2 | TRBV5-6 | - | TGTGCCAGCAGCTTGGAGGGCCGGGGGGGCTACACCTTC | CASSLEGRGGYTF
- | 13 | TRBJ1-2 | TRBV9 | once | TGTGCCAGCACCCAGTGGGGGGACTATGGCTACACCTTC | CASTQWGDYGYTF
- | 14 | TRBJ2-3 | TRBV4-2 | - | TGTGCCAGCAGCCAAGAAATCAGGCGAGATACGCAGTATTTT | CASSQEIRRDTQYF
TRBD1 | 16 | TRBJ1-4 | TRBV7-9 | - | TGTGCCAGCAGCTTAACGGGACAGGGGGCAAGTGAAAAACTGTTTTTT | CASSLTGQGASEKLFF
- | 14 | TRBJ1-1 | TRBV6-1 | - | TGTGCCAGCAGTGAATCGGGCAGCTACACTGAAGCTTTCTTT | CASSESGSYTEAFF
TRBD1 | 15 | TRBJ2-7 | TRBV5-1 | - | TGCGCCAGCAGCTTGGGTCAGGGGGTAGCCTACGAGCAGTACTTC | CASSLGQGVAYEQYF
- | 15 | TRBJ2-5 | TRBV27 | once | TGTGCCAGCAGTTTATCAAGGGACCTTGAAGAGACCCAGTACTTC | CASSLSRDLEETQYF
TRBD1 | 14 | TRBJ2-7 | TRBV19 | - | TGTGCCAGTAGTCATGGGACAGGGTCCTACGAGCAGTACTTC | CASSHGTGSYEQYF
TRBD2 | 16 | TRBJ2-7 | TRBV7-8 | - | TGTGCCAGCAGCTTAGGGCGCACTAGCGGAGTCTACGAGCAGTACTTC | CASSLGRTSGVYEQYF
- | 13 | TRBJ2-2 | TRBV19 | - | TGTGCCAGTAGTTCCGGACTATTCGGGGAGCTGTTTTTT | CASSSGLFGELFF
- | 15 | TRBJ2-1 | TRBV11-1 | - | TGTGCCAGCAGCTCGTTAACAGGGTTACAAAATGAGCAGTTCTTC | CASSSLTGLQNEQFF
- | 15 | TRBJ2-5 | TRBV28 | once | TGTGCCAGCAGACAACCGTTGGGGTTACAAGAGACCCAGTACTTC | CASRQPLGLQETQYF
- | 13 | TRBJ1-1 | TRBV19 | - | TGTGCCAGTAGTATCGGTAGGAACACTGAAGCTTTCTTT | CASSIGRNTEAFF
TRBD1 | 19 | TRBJ2-5 | TRBV29-1 | - | TGCAGCGCAAATGTGTGGACAGGGGGCCTGCAAACCCCGCAAGAGACCCAGTACTTC | CSANVWTGGLQTPQETQYF
TRBD2 | 20 | TRBJ2-2 | TRBV6-2/TRBV6-3 | - | TGTGCCAGCAGTCCCCAGGGGCGGACTAGCGGGAGGATCATCACCGGGGAGCTGTTTTTT | CASSPQGRTSGRIITGELFF
- | 15 | TRBJ1-1 | TRBV7-3 | - | TGTGCCAGCAGCCCGAGCGGGGTAGTCTACACTGAAGCTTTCTTT | CASSPSGVVYTEAFF
TRBD1 | 17 | TRBJ1-2 | TRBV7-2 | - | TGTGCCAGCAGCTTAGGCCCCTTCGGGGGACAGGGGTATGGCTACACCTTC | CASSLGPFGGQGYGYTF
TRBD2 | 17 | TRBJ2-1 | TRBV19 | - | TGTGCCAGTAGTCGGGCGGGGCTAGCGGGCAACTACAATGAGCAGTTCTTC | CASSRAGLAGNYNEQFF
TRBD2 | 14 | TRBJ2-3 | TRBV29-1 | - | TGCAGCGTTGGGACTAGCGGGAGGGCAGATACGCAGTATTTT | CSVGTSGRADTQYF
TRBD1 | 15 | TRBJ2-7 | TRBV27 | - | TGTGCCAGCAGTGTGACAGGGACGAGCTCCTACGAGCAGTACTTC | CASSVTGTSSYEQYF
TRBD1 | 15 | TRBJ2-7 | TRBV5-5 | - | TGTGCCAGCAGCTACATTGGACAGGGCGCTTACGAGCAGTACTTC | CASSYIGQGAYEQYF
- | 14 | TRBJ1-2 | TRBV5-1 | - | TGCGCCAGCAGTTATGACAGGCCAGCGAAAGACTACACCTTC | CASSYDRPAKDYTF
TRBD2 | 16 | TRBJ2-1 | TRBV18 | - | TGTGCCAGCTCACCCGCTAGCGGGGAAACCTACAATGAGCAGTTCTTC | CASSPASGETYNEQFF
- | 12 | TRBJ1-2 | TRBV19 | - | TGTGCCAGTAGTATAGGGACGGCTGGCTACACCTTC | CASSIGTAGYTF
- | 13 | TRBJ2-5 | TRBV2 | - | TGTGCCAGCAGTGTAAGAGGCCAAGAGACCCAGTACTTC | CASSVRGQETQYF
- | 12 | TRBJ1-2 | TRBV29-1 | - | TGCAGCGTAGAAAAACGGAACTATGGCTACACCTTC | CSVEKRNYGYTF
TRBD1 | 15 | TRBJ1-2 | TRBV15 | - | TGTGCCACCAGCGGGGGGGGACAGTTTAGTTATGGCTACACCTTC | CATSGGGQFSYGYTF
TRBD2 | 15 | TRBJ2-7 | TRBV19 | - | TGTGCCAGTACCCCGGGGGGGGGTAAGTTCTACGAGCAGTACTTC | CASTPGGGKFYEQYF
- | 11 | TRBJ1-2 | TRBV6-5 | - | TGTGCCAGCCGCTTAGGCTATGGCTACACCTTC | CASRLGYGYTF
- | 15 | TRBJ1-5 | TRBV19 | - | TGTGCCAGTAACCTACCCCATAATAGCAATCAGCCCCAGCATTTT | CASNLPHNSNQPQHF
TRBD2 | 16 | TRBJ2-3 | TRBV11-2 | once | TGTGCCAGCAGCTTGGAAACTAGCGGGAGCACAGATACGCAGTATTTT | CASSLETSGSTDTQYF
- | 14 | TRBJ1-2 | TRBV19 | - | TGTGCCAGTAGCTACAGGGCCGACCACTATGGCTACACCTTC | CASSYRADHYGYTF
TRBD2 | 14 | TRBJ2-7 | TRBV27 | - | TGTGCCAGCAGCATAGCGGGAGGGCCTTTCGAGCAGTACTTC | CASSIAGGPFEQYF
TRBD1 | 14 | TRBJ1-1 | TRBV7-2 | - | TGTGCCAGCAGCCTCCTTGACAGGGCCACTGAAGCTTTCTTT | CASSLLDRATEAFF
- | 14 | TRBJ2-4 | TRBV11-2 | - | TGTGCCAGCAGCCCCGGGCTAGCCAAAAACATTCAGTACTTC | CASSPGLAKNIQYF